This T cell receptor (beta chain) came from a study of blood T cells in healthy people across ages. General study points: As age increased, TCR beta diversity per million T cells fell in a roughly linear fashion.

Trimming took 4 bases from V and 0 from J, leaving 13 bases between them. The CDR3 contains 15 residues. Per the germline V gene, CDR1 is PRHDT and CDR2 is FYEKMQ (reference sequence). A note on this clonotype: Its antigen remains unknown.

The second PCR ran about 6 to 12 cycles with a sample-barcoded 5' primer and J-beta primers. TCRdb independently ran MiXCR on the 5' RACE reads; one entry per CDR3 protein. The sample carries 550,000 to 650,000 distinct CDR3 sequences, around 27% recorded once. This sample was shared with a second study, whose subject was T cells of mothers and their children.

The source material was blood. This clonotype was obtained from a boy younger than 10 in good health. The chain employs TRBV13 and TRBJ2-7; TRBD1 might be the D (5 bases). The CDR3 here is CASSSGHAASYEQYF. CDR3 sequence (DNA): TGTGCCAGCAGCTCCGGACACGCCGCCTCCTACGAGCAGTACTTC.